These 10 T cell receptor beta chains were sequenced from one sample in a study of blood T cells in healthy people across ages (dated by TCRdb to the mid-2010s). Receptor amplification or capture employed 5' RACE. Reads for this sample came from an Illumina HiSeq 2500. A second PCR of about 6 to 12 cycles was run with a J-beta primer mix and a sample-barcoded 5' primer. Clones were called with MiXCR by TCRdb after fastp trimmed the public reads at Q25, and only in-frame beta chains were retained. Merged by CDR3 protein, the rows form single entries marked with the most common genes and DNA. Here the sample has almost 1 million distinct CDR3 sequences; roughly half occur a single time. About 20% of the sample belongs to the ten largest clones. Sequencing was done on a sample of blood. Receptors originate from a woman aged 55-70 years in good health.

The chain carries TRBV20-1 and TRBJ2-3, with a tentative D call TRBD1 (5 bases). CDR1 and CDR2 (germline): DFQATT, SNEGSKA (reference sequence). Trimming cost V 1 base and J 2 bases, with 13 bases left between them. The CDR3 loop spans 15 amino acids. CDR3 loop: CSARAPGRITDTQYF. CDR3 coding DNA: TGCAGTGCTAGAGCCCCAGGGCGGATCACAGATACGCAGTATTTT.

The chain combines TRBV10-3 with TRBJ1-4, with D possibly matching TRBD1 (5 bases). V was shortened by 4 bases and J by 6 bases, with 9 bases between the two germline ends. The CDR3 covers 13 residues. CDR1 is ENHRY and CDR2 is SYGVKD in the germline V gene. CDR3 DNA sequence: TGTGCCATCAGTGGGGGCAGGGATGAAAAACTGTTTTTT. Translated, it gives CAISGGRDEKLFF.

The gene calls are TRBV20-1 and TRBJ2-3; D gene uncertain. The V gene lost 1 base and the J gene lost 1 base, with 9 bases spanning the gap. CDR1 is DFQATT, CDR2 SNEGSKA, per germline (reference sequence). The CDR3 is 14 residues long. The CDR3 DNA is TGCAGTGCTAGAGGACGGGCGGGCACAGATACGCAGTATTTT. Protein sequence: CSARGRAGTDTQYF.

This clonotype was counted once. The rearrangement links TRBV4-2 to TRBJ2-2; possibly TRBD2 for D (6 bases). CDR3 length: 16 amino acids. V lost 1 base and J lost 3, with 12 bases in between. Germline V gene data show CDR1 as LGHNA and CDR2 as YNFKEQ. CDR3 sequence: CASSQVGQRDTGELFF. CDR3 DNA sequence: TGTGCCAGCAGCCAAGTGGGGCAGCGGGACACCGGGGAGCTGTTTTTT.

The chain carries TRBV6-1 and TRBJ2-5; 9 bases agree with TRBD1. After removal of 8 bases from V and 5 bases from J, the junction contained 3 bases not matched to a gene. Germline CDR1 is MNHNS and CDR2 is SASEGT. CDR3 size: 12 residues. CDR3 sequence: CASEGQGETQYF. CDR3 DNA sequence: TGTGCCAGCGAAGGACAGGGGGAGACCCAGTACTTC.

For this clonotype: Relative to the germline gene, one junction end is altered; a read error may explain this. The chain uses TRBV4-1 and TRBJ2-7; perhaps TRBD2 as D (6 bases). Germline V gene lookup returns CDR1 MGHRA and CDR2 YSYEKL. The CDR3 sequence is 18 residues long. As DNA, the CDR3 is TGCGCCGGCAGCCAAGATCGGGGAACGGGAGTCATTGGCTACGAGCAGTACTTC. This gives the protein CAGSQDRGTGVIGYEQYF.

The J gene is TRBJ2-3, the V gene TRBV20-1, with D unresolved. This CDR3 region has 15 residues. Per germline, CDR1 DFQATT and CDR2 SNEGSKA (reference sequence). V lost 0 bases and J 1 base, leaving 11 bases between the germline ends. The CDR3 sequence is CSARDRTEGTDTQYF. For the CDR3, the DNA is TGCAGTGCTAGAGATAGAACGGAAGGCACAGATACGCAGTATTTT.

V usage is TRBV28 and J usage is TRBJ1-2; D unclear. Between the trimmed V and J ends, which lost 4 bases and 5 bases, there was a span of 8 bases. Germline loops: CDR1 MDHEN, CDR2 SYDVKM. The CDR3 sequence is 12 residues long. The CDR3 nucleotides are TGTGCCAGCAGTTATGAGGATTATGGCTACACCTTC. Its translation: CASSYEDYGYTF.

This clonotype was counted a few times. V and J are TRBV4-3 and TRBJ2-5; 8 bases line up with TRBD2. Trimming cost V 2 bases and J 5 bases; bases outside gene matches: 4. Germline CDR1 reads LGHNA; CDR2 reads YSLEER. The CDR3 runs 14 residues. Written as DNA, the CDR3 is TGCGCCAGCAGCCAACTACTAGCGGTGGAGACCCAGTACTTC. Residues: CASSQLLAVETQYF.

The chain joins TRBV4-1 to TRBJ2-2; D remains unclear. This CDR3 has 17 residues. V was shortened by 1 base and J by 0 bases, with 12 bases between the two germline ends. CDR1 is MGHRA, CDR2 YSYEKL, per germline. CDR3 nucleotides: TGCGCCAGCAGCCAAGGCAGGTTTACGACGAACACCGGGGAGCTGTTTTTT. The encoded protein is CASSQGRFTTNTGELFF.